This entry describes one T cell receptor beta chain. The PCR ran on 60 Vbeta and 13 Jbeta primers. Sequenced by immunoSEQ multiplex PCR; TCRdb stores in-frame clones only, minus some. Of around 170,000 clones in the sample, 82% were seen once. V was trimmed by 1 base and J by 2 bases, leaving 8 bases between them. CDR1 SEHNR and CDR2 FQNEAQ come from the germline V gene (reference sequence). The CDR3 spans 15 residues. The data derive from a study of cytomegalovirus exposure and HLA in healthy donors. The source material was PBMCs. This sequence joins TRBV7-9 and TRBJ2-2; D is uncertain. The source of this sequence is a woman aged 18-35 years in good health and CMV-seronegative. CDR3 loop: CASSLGQTNTGELFF. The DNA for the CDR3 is TGTGCCAGCAGCTTAGGGCAGACAAACACCGGGGAGCTGTTTTTT.